This TCR beta chain was identified during a study of T cell responses to AZD1222 COVID-19 vaccine. Findings and caveats of the study: Sampled repertoires all dated from after the peak T cell response. Nearly half of unique spike-specific TCRs reportedly avoided B.1.351 and B.1.1.7 mutated regions. White British donors predominated, females outnumbered males, and clonal diversity was possibly underestimated. Dominant CD4 TCR responses targeted spike regions 160-218 and 743-854.

As regards this clone: Its cognate antigen is unknown.

Clones were sequenced by immunoSEQ multiplex PCR, and TCRdb holds only the in-frame ones, with some missing. Of over 100,000 clones listed, around 94% were seen once; the top ten hold around 1.7%. CDR3 size: 14 residues. Deletions cut 8 bases from V and 4 bases from J, with 17 bases between. CDR1 MNHEY and CDR2 SVGAGI come from the germline V gene. The V gene is TRBV6-5, the J gene TRBJ1-2; D possibly corresponds to TRBD1 (6 bases). This TCR derives from an adult in good health. Here the sequenced sample was peripheral blood, taken on day 0 of AZD1222 vaccination. CDR3 sequence reads: CASSPGGGTYGYTF. CDR3 bases: TGTGCCAGCTCCCCAGGTGGGGGCACCTATGGCTACACCTTC.